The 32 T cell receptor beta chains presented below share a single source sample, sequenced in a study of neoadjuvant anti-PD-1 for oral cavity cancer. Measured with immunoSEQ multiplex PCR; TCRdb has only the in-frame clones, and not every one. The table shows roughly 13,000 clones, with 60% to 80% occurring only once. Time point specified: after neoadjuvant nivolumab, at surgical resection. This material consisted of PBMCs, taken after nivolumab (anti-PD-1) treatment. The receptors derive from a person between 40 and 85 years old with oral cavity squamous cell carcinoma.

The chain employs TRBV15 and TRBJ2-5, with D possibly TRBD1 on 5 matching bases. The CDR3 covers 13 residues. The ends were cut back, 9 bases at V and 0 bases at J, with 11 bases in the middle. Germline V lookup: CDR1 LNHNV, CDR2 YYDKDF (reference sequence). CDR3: CATSRVNQETQYF. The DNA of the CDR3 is TGTGCCACATCCAGGGTTAACCAAGAGACCCAGTACTTC.

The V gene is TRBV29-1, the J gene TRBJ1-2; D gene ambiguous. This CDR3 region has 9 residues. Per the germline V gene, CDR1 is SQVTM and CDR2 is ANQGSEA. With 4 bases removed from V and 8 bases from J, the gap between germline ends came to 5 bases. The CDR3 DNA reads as TGCAGCGTTGGTCTAGGCTACACCTTC. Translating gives CSVGLGYTF.

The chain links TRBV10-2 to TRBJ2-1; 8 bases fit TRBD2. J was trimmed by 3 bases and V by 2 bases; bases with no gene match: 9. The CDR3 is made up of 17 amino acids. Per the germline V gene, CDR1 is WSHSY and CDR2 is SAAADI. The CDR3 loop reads CASSEPDPGLGYNEQFF. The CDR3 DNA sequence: TGCGCCAGCAGTGAGCCTGATCCGGGACTAGGCTACAATGAGCAGTTCTTC.

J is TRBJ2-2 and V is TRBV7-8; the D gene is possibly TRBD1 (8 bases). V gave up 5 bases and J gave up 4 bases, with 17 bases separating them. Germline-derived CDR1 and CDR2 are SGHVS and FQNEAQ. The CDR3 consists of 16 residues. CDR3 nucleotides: TGTGCCAGCAGCCCAAACAGGGGGGGGAGCACCGGGGAGCTGTTTTTT. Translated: CASSPNRGGSTGELFF.

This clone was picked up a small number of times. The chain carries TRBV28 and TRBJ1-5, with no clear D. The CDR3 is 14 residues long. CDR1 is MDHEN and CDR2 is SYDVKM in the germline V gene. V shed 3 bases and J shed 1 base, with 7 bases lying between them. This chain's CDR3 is CASSLGLSNQPQHF. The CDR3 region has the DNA TGTGCCAGCAGTTTGGGGTTGAGCAATCAGCCCCAGCATTTT.

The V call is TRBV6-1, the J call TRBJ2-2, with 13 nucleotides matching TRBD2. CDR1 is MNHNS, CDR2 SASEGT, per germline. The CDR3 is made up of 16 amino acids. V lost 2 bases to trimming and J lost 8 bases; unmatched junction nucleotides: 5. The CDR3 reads CASSERTSGSGGELFF. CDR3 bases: TGTGCCAGCAGTGAAAGGACTAGCGGGAGCGGGGGGGAGCTGTTTTTT.

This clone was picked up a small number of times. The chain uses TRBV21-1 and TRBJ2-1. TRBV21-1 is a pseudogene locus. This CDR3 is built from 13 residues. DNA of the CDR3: TGTGCCAGCAGCGGGACGTCCTACAATGAGCAGTTCTTC. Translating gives CASSGTSYNEQFF.

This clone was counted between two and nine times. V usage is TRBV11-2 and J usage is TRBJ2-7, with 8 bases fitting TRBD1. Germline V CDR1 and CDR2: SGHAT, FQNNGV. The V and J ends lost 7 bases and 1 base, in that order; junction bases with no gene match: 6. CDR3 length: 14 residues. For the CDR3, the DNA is TGTGCCAGCAACGAACAGGGGGGTTCCTACGAGCAGTACTTC. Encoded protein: CASNEQGGSYEQYF. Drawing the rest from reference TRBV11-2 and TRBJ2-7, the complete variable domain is EAGVAQSPRYKIIEKRQSVAFWCNPISGHATLYWYQQILGQGPKLLIQFQNNGVVDDSQLPKDRFSAERLKGVDSTLKIQPAKLEDSAVYLCASNEQGGSYEQYFGPGTRLTVT.

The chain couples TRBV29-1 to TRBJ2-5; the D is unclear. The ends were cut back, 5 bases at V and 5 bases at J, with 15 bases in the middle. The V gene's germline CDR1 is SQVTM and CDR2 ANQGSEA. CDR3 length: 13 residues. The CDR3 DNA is TGCAGCGTTTCCGTGGCCCCGCGGGAGACCCAGTACTTC. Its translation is CSVSVAPRETQYF. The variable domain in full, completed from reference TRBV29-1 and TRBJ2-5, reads SAVISQKPSRDICQRGTSLTIQCQVDSQVTMMFWYRQQPGQSLTLIATANQGSEATYESGFVIDKFPISRPNLTFSTLTVSNMSPEDSSIYLCSVSVAPRETQYFGPGTRLLVL.

CDR3 in amino acids: CASSLGGTSTNEKLFF. The CDR3 nucleotides read TGCGCCAGCAGCTTGGGGGGGACCTCAACTAATGAAAAACTGTTTTTT. The V gene is TRBV5-1, the J gene TRBJ1-4; D is possibly TRBD1 (5 bases). There are 16 residues in the CDR3. The V end was cut by 0 bases, the J end by 0 bases, with 9 bases between. The V gene's germline CDR1 is SGHRS and CDR2 YFSETQ.

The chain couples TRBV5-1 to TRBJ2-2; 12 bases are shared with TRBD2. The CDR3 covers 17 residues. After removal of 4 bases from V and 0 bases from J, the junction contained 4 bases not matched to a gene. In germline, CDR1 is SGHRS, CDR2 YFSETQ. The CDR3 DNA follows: TGCGCCAGCAGCCCACTAGCGGGAGGCTCGAACACCGGGGAGCTGTTTTTT. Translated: CASSPLAGGSNTGELFF.

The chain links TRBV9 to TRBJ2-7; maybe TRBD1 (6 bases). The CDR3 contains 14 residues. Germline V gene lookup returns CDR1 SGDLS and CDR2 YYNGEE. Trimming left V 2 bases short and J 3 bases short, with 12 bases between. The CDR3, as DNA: TGTGCCAGCAGCGTCCGGGACATCCTCTACGAGCAGTACTTC. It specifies CASSVRDILYEQYF.

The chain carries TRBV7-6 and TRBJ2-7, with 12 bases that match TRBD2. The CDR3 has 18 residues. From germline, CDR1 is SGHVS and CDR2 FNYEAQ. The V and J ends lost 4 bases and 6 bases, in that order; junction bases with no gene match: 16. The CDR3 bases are TGTGCCAGCAGCTCGATTGGGACTAGCGGGTGGGGGTCTAGCGAGCAGTACTTC. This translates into CASSSIGTSGWGSSEQYF.

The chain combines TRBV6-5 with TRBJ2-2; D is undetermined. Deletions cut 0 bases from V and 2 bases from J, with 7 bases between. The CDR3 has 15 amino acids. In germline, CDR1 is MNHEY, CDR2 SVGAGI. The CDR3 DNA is TGTGCCAGCAGTTACTCCTCATTTAACACCGGGGAGCTGTTTTTT. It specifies CASSYSSFNTGELFF.

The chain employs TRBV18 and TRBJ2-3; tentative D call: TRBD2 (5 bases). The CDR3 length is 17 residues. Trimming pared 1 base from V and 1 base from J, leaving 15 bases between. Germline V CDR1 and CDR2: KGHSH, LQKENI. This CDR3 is CASSPQKTGIGTDTQYF. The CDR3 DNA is TGTGCCAGCTCACCACAAAAAACCGGGATCGGCACAGATACGCAGTATTTT.

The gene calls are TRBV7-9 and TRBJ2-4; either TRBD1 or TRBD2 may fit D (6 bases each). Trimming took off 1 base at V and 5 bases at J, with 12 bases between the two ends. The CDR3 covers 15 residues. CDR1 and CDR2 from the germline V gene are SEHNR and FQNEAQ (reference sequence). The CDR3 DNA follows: TGTGCCAGCAGCTTAGGTGAGGGGGGAGAAAACATTCAGTACTTC. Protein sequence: CASSLGEGGENIQYF.

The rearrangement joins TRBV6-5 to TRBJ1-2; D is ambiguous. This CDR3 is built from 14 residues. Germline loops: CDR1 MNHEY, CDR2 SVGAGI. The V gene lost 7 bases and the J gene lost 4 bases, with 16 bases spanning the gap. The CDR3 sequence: CASTPSPGIYGYTF. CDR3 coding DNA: TGTGCCAGCACCCCTTCCCCGGGAATCTATGGCTACACCTTC.

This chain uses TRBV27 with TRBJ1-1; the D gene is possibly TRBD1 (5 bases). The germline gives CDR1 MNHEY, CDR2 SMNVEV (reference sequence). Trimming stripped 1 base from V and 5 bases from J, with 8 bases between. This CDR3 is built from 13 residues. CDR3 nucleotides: TGTGCCAGCAGTTTATACAGGAGGACTGAAGCTTTCTTT. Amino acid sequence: CASSLYRRTEAFF.

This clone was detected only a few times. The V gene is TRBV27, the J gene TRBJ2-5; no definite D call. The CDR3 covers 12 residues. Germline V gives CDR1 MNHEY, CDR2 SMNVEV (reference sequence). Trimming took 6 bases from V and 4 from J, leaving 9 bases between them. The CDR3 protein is CASRGDGETQYF. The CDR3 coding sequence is TGTGCCAGCAGGGGCGACGGAGAGACCCAGTACTTC.

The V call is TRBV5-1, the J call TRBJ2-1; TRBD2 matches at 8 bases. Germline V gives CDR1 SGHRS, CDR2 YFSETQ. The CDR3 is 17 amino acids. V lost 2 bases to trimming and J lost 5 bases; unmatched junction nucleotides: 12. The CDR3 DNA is TGCGCCAGCAGCTTAGAATTAGGGACTAGTCAGCACAATGAGCAGTTCTTC. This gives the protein CASSLELGTSQHNEQFF. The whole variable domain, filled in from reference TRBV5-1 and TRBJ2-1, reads KAGVTQTPRYLIKTRGQQVTLSCSPISGHRSVSWYQQTPGQGLQFLFEYFSETQRNKGNFPGRFSGRQFSNSRSEMNVSTLELGDSALYLCASSLELGTSQHNEQFFGPGTRLTVL.

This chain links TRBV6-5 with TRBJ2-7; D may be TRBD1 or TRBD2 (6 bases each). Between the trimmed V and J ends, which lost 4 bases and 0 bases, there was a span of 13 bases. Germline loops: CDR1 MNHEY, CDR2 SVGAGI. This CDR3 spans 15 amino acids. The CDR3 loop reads CASSSGAANSYEQYF. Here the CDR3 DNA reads TGTGCCAGCAGTTCGGGGGCAGCCAACTCCTACGAGCAGTACTTC.

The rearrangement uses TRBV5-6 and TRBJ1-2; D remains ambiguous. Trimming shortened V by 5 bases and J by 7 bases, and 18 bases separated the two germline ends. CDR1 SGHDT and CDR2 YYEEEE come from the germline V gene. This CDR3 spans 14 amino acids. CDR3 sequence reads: CASRSGLSVSGYTF. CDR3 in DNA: TGTGCCAGCAGAAGTGGGCTTTCGGTTTCTGGCTACACCTTC.

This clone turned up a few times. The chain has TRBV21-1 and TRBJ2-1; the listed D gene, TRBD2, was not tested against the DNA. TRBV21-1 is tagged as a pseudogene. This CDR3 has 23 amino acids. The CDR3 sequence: CASSKEEGCPLPSGRYRNNEQFF. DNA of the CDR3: TGTGCCAGCAGCAAAGAGGAGGGTTGCCCATTGCCCAGCGGGAGGTATCGTAACAATGAGCAGTTCTTC.

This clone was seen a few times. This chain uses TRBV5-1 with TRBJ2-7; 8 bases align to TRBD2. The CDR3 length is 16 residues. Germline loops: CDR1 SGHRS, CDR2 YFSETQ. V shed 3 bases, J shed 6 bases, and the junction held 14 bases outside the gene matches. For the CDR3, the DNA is TGCGCCAGCAGCTCACTCGGGAGGGCCTTAGACGGCGAGCAGTACTTC. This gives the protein CASSSLGRALDGEQYF.

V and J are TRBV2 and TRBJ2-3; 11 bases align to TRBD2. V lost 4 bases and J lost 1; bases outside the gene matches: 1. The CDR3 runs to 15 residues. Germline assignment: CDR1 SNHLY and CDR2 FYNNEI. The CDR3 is CASSGGLAGTDTQYF. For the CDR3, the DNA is TGTGCCAGCAGTGGGGGACTAGCGGGCACAGATACGCAGTATTTT.

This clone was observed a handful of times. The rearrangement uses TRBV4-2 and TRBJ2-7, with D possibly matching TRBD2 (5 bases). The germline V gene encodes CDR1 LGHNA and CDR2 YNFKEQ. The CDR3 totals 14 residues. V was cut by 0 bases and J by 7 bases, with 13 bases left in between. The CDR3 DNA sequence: TGTGCCAGCAGCCAAGATCTTGGGCAGCGGGAGCAGTACTTC. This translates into CASSQDLGQREQYF.

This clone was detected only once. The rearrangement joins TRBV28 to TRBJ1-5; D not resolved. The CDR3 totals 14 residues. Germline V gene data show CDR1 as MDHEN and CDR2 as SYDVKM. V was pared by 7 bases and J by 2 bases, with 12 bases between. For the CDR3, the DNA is TGTGCCAGCATATTACAGAGGGGCAATCAGCCCCAGCATTTT. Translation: CASILQRGNQPQHF. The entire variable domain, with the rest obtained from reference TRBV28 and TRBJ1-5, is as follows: DVKVTQSSRYLVKRTGEKVFLECVQDMDHENMFWYRQDPGLGLRLIYFSYDVKMKEKGDIPEGYSVSREKKERFSLILESASTNQTSMYLCASILQRGNQPQHFGDGTRLSIL.

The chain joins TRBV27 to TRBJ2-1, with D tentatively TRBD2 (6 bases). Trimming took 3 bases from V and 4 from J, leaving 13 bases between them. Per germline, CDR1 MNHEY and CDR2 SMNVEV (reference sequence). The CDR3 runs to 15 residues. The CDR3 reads CASSFSWGVYNEQFF. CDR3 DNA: TGTGCCAGCAGTTTTTCGTGGGGGGTATACAATGAGCAGTTCTTC.

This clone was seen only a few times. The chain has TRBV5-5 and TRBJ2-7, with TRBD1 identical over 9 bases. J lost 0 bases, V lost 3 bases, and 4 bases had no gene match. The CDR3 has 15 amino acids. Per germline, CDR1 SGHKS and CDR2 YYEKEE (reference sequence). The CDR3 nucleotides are TGTGCCAGCAGCTGGGGGGACAGGGACTCCTACGAGCAGTACTTC. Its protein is CASSWGDRDSYEQYF.

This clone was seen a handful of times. The CDR3 is CAWRKQGDEETQYF. The CDR3, as DNA: TGTGCCTGGAGGAAACAGGGGGATGAAGAGACCCAGTACTTC. The V and J genes are TRBV30 and TRBJ2-5; 8 bases fit TRBD1. The CDR3 is 14 amino acids. Germline-derived CDR1 and CDR2 are GTSNPN and SVGIG (reference sequence). V dropped 3 bases and J dropped 3; count of bases not matched to a gene: 6.

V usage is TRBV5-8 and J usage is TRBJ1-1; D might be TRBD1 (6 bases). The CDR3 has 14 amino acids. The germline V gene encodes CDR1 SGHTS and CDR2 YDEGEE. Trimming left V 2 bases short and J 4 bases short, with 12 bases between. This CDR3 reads CASSLQGSSTEAFF. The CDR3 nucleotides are TGTGCCAGCAGCTTACAGGGTTCGAGCACTGAAGCTTTCTTT. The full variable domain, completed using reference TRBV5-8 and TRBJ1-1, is EAGVTQSPTHLIKTRGQQATLRCSPISGHTSVYWYQQALGLGLQFLLWYDEGEERNRGNFPPRFSGRQFPNYSSELNVNALELEDSALYLCASSLQGSSTEAFFGQGTRLTVV.

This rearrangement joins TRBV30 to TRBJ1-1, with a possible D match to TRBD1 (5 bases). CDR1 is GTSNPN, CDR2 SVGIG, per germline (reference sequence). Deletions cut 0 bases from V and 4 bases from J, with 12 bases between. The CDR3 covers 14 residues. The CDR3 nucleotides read TGTGCCTGGAGTGTCTCCCCCCAGGGCACTGAAGCTTTCTTT. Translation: CAWSVSPQGTEAFF.